The sample holds one count of the clone carrying this TCR beta chain. The CDR3 runs to 22 residues. V shed 1 base, J shed 4 bases, and the junction held 25 bases outside the gene matches. TCRdb keeps only in-frame clones here, not all; method: immunoSEQ multiplex PCR. The profile shows roughly 590,000 clones, around 95% of them singletons. This entry belongs to a study of shared clonotypes between healthy human individuals. Naive CD8 cells comprised CD45RO-negative, CCR7-positively selected cells, excluding terminally differentiated effector memory CD45RA+ cells. The chain joins TRBV23-1 to TRBJ1-3; TRBD1 agrees at 7 bases. TRBV23-1 is an ORF; its function is uncertain. This sequence originates from a woman younger than 45 in good health. Sequenced sample: naive CD8+ T cells sorted from blood. The CDR3 bases are TGCGCCAGCAGTCAATGGGCCCAACGTAGAGACAGGGTAGTATCGGGAGGAAACACCATATATTTT. This encodes CASSQWAQRRDRVVSGGNTIYF.